These T cell receptor beta chains were read from a single sample in a study of blood T cell repertoires in COVID-19. TCRdb keeps only in-frame clones here, not all; method: immunoSEQ multiplex PCR. Among a few hundred thousand clones listed, 65% to 85% were seen once. The sequenced material came from peripheral blood. These receptors were collected from a human donor in a cohort sampled during active COVID-19. CDR3s include the opening cysteine and the closing phenylalanine or tryptophan. The D gene is left open where the match is weak. Size values are once, few and many counts, or a class for expanded clones, and some rows have none.

j_call clone_size v_call d_call cdr3_nt cdr3_aa
TRBJ2-3 . TRBV29-1 TRBD2 TGCAGCGCCCGGGGGGTAGCGGGGACCTTGGGTACGCAGTATTTT CSARGVAGTLGTQYF
TRBJ2-2 . TRBV4-2 . TGTGCCAGCAGCTTCGGACAAGCCGGGGAGCTGTTTTTT CASSFGQAGELFF
TRBJ1-5 few TRBV15 TRBD1 TGTGCCACCAGCAGACCCGGGACAGGGGAAAATAGCAATCAGCCCCAGCATTTT CATSRPGTGENSNQPQHF
TRBJ2-7 few TRBV27 . TGTGCCAGCAGTTTAGTTTCTAGCTCTGGAGAGCAGTACTTC CASSLVSSSGEQYF
TRBJ2-3 . TRBV2 TRBD2 TGTGCCAGCAGTCCTTCTAGCGGGGGGGCCGATACGCAGTATTTT CASSPSSGGADTQYF
TRBJ2-3 many TRBV7-2 . TGTGCCAGCAGCTTTTCATGGAGTACGCAGTATTTT CASSFSWSTQYF
TRBJ2-2 . TRBV27 TRBD1 TGTGCCAGCAGTTTATATACAGGGGGCTATAACACCGGGGAGCTGTTTTTT CASSLYTGGYNTGELFF
TRBJ1-6 . TRBV27 . TGTGCCACCTTGTCATTAGCGGCATATAATTCACCCCTCCACTTT CATLSLAAYNSPLHF
TRBJ1-1 . TRBV28 . TGTGCCAGCAGCCCGACAGTAATGACTGCTTTCTTT CASSPTVMTAFF
TRBJ1-5 . TRBV7-2 . TGTGCCAGCAGCCCGCAGACAGGTATCAATCAGCCCCAGCATTTT CASSPQTGINQPQHF
TRBJ2-1 . TRBV15 TRBD2 TGTGCCACCAGCAGAGGACTAGCCTCCTACAATGAGCAGTTCTTC CATSRGLASYNEQFF
TRBJ2-7 . TRBV28 TRBD1 TGTGCCAGCAGTTCGGGGACAGCTACCTACGAGCAGTACTTC CASSSGTATYEQYF
TRBJ2-5 . TRBV12-3/TRBV12-4 . TGTGCCAGCAGCTGGAGGGAGACCCAGTACTTC CASSWRETQYF
TRBJ2-5 . TRBV27 TRBD2 TGTGCCAGCAGTTTCGGACTAGCGGGAGGTAGAGAGACCCAGTACTTC CASSFGLAGGRETQYF
TRBJ2-1 once TRBV24-1 TRBD2 TGTGCCACCAGTGTCTCCCGGGGAGGGAGGCAGTTCTTC CATSVSRGGRQFF
TRBJ2-7 . TRBV23-1 . TGCGCCAGCCACTACGAGCAGTACTTC CASHYEQYF
TRBJ1-5 . TRBV6-2/TRBV6-3 . TGTGCCAGCAGTTACAGTCGGGGGACTGCTTCCCGCACTTATAGCAATCAGCCCCAGCATTTT CASSYSRGTASRTYSNQPQHF
TRBJ2-7 . TRBV28 . TGTGCCAGCAGTCTACAGGGGGGGGAATACGAGCAGTACTTC CASSLQGGEYEQYF
TRBJ1-3 few TRBV9 . TGTGCCAGCAGCGTAGCTCCAAGCTTCTCTGGAAACACCATATATTTT CASSVAPSFSGNTIYF
TRBJ2-7 once TRBV28 TRBD2 TGTGCCCTTGGGGCCTTGGGAGGGATGTACGAGCAGTACTTC CALGALGGMYEQYF
TRBJ2-7 few TRBV25-1 TRBD1 TGTGCCAGCAGTTCTAGGGGGACAGGGGACACGGAGCAGTACTTC CASSSRGTGDTEQYF
TRBJ1-5 . TRBV7-8 TRBD1 TGTGCCAGCAGCTTAAGGGACAGGGGCAATCAGCCCCAGCATTTT CASSLRDRGNQPQHF
TRBJ1-1 . TRBV12-3/TRBV12-4 TRBD1 TGTGCCAGCAATCTGGACAGGGACACTGAAGCTTTCTTT CASNLDRDTEAFF
TRBJ1-6 . TRBV4-3 TRBD1 TGCGCCAGCAGCCAAGTTGTGGGGGTGGGGCAGGGGGCTGTTTCACCCCTCCACTTT CASSQVVGVGQGAVSPLHF
TRBJ1-3 . TRBV3-1/TRBV3-2 TRBD1 TGTGCCAGCAGCCAAGCCCCAGGGGGCGAAAACACCATATATTTT CASSQAPGGENTIYF
TRBJ2-7 . TRBV4-3 TRBD1 TGCGCCAGCAGTTACGACAGGGCCTGGGAGCAGTACTTC CASSYDRAWEQYF
TRBJ2-5 once TRBV9 TRBD2 TGTGCCAGCAGCAGGGCTAGCGGGGGGCAAGAGACCCAGTACTTC CASSRASGGQETQYF
TRBJ2-5 . TRBV7-9 TRBD2 TGTGCCAGCAGCTTAGCTTCAGACGTACTAGCGAGGAGGGAGACCCAGTACTTC CASSLASDVLARRETQYF
TRBJ1-4 . TRBV3-1/TRBV3-2 . TGTGCCAGCAGCCAAGAACAGGGTGGGGATAATGAAAAACTGTTTTTT CASSQEQGGDNEKLFF
TRBJ1-2 few TRBV28 . TGTGCCAGCAGTTTGACAGGAACTTTTGGTGGCTACACCTTC CASSLTGTFGGYTF
TRBJ1-1 once TRBV25-1 . TGTGCCAGCAGTGAAGCAGGGTGGTACACTGAAGCTTTCTTT CASSEAGWYTEAFF
TRBJ1-2 . TRBV25-1 . TGTGCCAGCAGTGGAGTCCACCCCCAGGGGCCCAACTATGGCTACACCTTC CASSGVHPQGPNYGYTF
TRBJ2-1 . TRBV7-3 TRBD1 TGTGCCAGCAGCTTTCTGACAGGGAGCTACAATGAGCAGTTCTTC CASSFLTGSYNEQFF
TRBJ2-1 . TRBV30 . TGTGCCTGGAGTGTATGGCTAGGGCAGTTCTTC CAWSVWLGQFF
TRBJ2-1 . TRBV6-5 . TGTGCCAGCAGTTACGGCGGGGGCCGGTACAATGAGCAGTTCTTC CASSYGGGRYNEQFF
TRBJ1-2 . TRBV7-9 TRBD1 TGTGCCAGCAGCTTAACCACAGGGGCAAACTATGGCTACACCTTC CASSLTTGANYGYTF
TRBJ1-1 . TRBV6-2/TRBV6-3 TRBD1 TGTGCCAGCAGTAAAGACAGGGTTACGGCTGAAGCTTTCTTT CASSKDRVTAEAFF
TRBJ1-1 . TRBV2 . TGTGCCAGCACCGGACAGTCAACGAAAGCTTTCTTT CASTGQSTKAFF
TRBJ2-7 . TRBV28 . TGTGCCAGCAGTCCCCCGGAGAAATGGTACGAGCAGTACTTC CASSPPEKWYEQYF
TRBJ1-2 . TRBV27 TRBD1 TGTGCCAGCAGTTTGAAAGGAGACCTACCGACAGGGAACTATGGCTACACCTTC CASSLKGDLPTGNYGYTF
TRBJ1-5 once TRBV6-5 TRBD1 TGTGCCAGCACCACAGGGGCGCAGCCCCAGCATTTT CASTTGAQPQHF
TRBJ2-7 . TRBV6-5 TRBD1 TGTGCCAGCAGGGGGACAGGACTCACCTACGAGCAGTACTTC CASRGTGLTYEQYF
TRBJ2-1 . TRBV6-5 . TGTGCCAGCAGTTACTCCCCAGAGGTTGGGAATGAGCAGTTCTTC CASSYSPEVGNEQFF
TRBJ2-5 . TRBV6-6 TRBD2 TGTGCCAGCAGTCGACTAGCGAGGCGGGAAGAGACCCAGTACTTC CASSRLARREETQYF
TRBJ1-5 . TRBV3-1/TRBV3-2 . TGTGCCTCAAACCGGGGGTTTGGACAGCCCCAGCATTTT CASNRGFGQPQHF
TRBJ1-2 . TRBV11-2 . TGTGCCAGCAGTCCAGGGTTCTTTGGCTATGGCTACACCTTC CASSPGFFGYGYTF
TRBJ1-5 . TRBV6-2/TRBV6-3 TRBD1 TGTGCCAGCAGTTTCCTCTCCGGGACAGCGAATCAGCCCCAGCATTTT CASSFLSGTANQPQHF
TRBJ2-3 . TRBV12-3/TRBV12-4 TRBD1 TGTGCCAGCAGCGTCCCGGGACAGGGCCCGCAGTATTTT CASSVPGQGPQYF
TRBJ2-3 . TRBV6-4 . TGTGCCAGCAGCCCAGTGGTATTCACAGATACGCAGTATTTT CASSPVVFTDTQYF
TRBJ2-3 . TRBV27 . TGTGCCAGCAGTTCGCCAGGGGACCCCCAGAATACGCAGTATTTT CASSSPGDPQNTQYF
TRBJ1-5 . TRBV28 . TGTGCCAGCAGTTTATTGGCCAGGTTCAGCAATCAGCCCCAGCATTTT CASSLLARFSNQPQHF
TRBJ2-3 once TRBV3-1/TRBV3-2 . TGTGCCACCGGGGGGCCCTTGGGCACAGATACGCAGTATTTT CATGGPLGTDTQYF
TRBJ2-3 once TRBV4-2 . TGTGCCAGCAGCCCCCTAGTGGAGGCAGATACGCAGTATTTT CASSPLVEADTQYF
TRBJ2-3 . TRBV28 . TGTGCCAGCAGTTTATCGACAAGCACAGATACGCAGTATTTT CASSLSTSTDTQYF
TRBJ2-5 . TRBV4-2 TRBD2 TGTGCCAGCAGCCAAGTCCGGGGGGCTAGCGGGAGTGGAGAGGGAGAGACCCAGTACTTC CASSQVRGASGSGEGETQYF
TRBJ2-1 . TRBV27 TRBD2 TGTGCCAGCACCCCCACCTCGACTAGCGGGAGACGCTATGAGCAGTTCTTC CASTPTSTSGRRYEQFF
TRBJ1-1 . TRBV6-2/TRBV6-3 . TGTGCCAGCAGTTACCGAGTGATCGGTTCGGGGGGAAGGACTGAAGCTTTCTTT CASSYRVIGSGGRTEAFF
TRBJ2-1 . TRBV28 TRBD2 TGTGCCAGCAGTCTCAGACCGGGTAGCGGGAACTATGAGCAGTTCTTC CASSLRPGSGNYEQFF
TRBJ2-3 . TRBV6-6 . TGTGCCAGCAGTTACTCGGGGGGGGCTGCAGATACGCAGTATTTT CASSYSGGAADTQYF